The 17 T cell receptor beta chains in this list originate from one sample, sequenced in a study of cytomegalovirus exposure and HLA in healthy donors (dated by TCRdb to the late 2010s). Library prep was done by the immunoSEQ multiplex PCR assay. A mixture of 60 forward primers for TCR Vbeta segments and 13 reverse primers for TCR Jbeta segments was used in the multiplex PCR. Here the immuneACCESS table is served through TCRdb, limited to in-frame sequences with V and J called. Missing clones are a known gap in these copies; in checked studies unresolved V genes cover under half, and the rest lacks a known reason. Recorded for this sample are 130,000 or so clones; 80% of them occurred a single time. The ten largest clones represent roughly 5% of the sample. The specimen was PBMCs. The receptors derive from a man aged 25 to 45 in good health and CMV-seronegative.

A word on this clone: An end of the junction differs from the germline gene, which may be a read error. The CDR3 spells CASSLFQGSSF. CDR3 in DNA: TGTGCCAGCAGCTTATTTCAAGGGAGTTCCTTC. The chain links TRBV11-2 to TRBJ2-7, with D tentatively TRBD2 (5 bases). CDR1 is SGHAT, CDR2 FQNNGV, per germline. This CDR3 is 11 amino acids long. Full variable domain (missing parts from reference TRBV11-2 and TRBJ2-7): EAGVAQSPRYKIIEKRQSVAFWCNPISGHATLYWYQQILGQGPKLLIQFQNNGVVDDSQLPKDRFSAERLKGVDSTLKIQPAKLEDSAVYLCASSLFQGSSFGPGTRLTVT.

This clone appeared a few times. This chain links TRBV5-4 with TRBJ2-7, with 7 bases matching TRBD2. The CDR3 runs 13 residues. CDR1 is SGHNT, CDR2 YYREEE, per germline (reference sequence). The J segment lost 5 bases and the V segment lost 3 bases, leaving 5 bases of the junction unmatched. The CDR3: CASSSGTTDEQYF. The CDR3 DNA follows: TGTGCCAGCAGCTCCGGGACTACCGACGAGCAGTACTTC.

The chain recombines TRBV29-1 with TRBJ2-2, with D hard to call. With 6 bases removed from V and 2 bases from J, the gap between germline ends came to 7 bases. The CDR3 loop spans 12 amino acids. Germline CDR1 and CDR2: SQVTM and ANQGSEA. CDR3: CSVSSNTGELFF. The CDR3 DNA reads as TGCAGCGTGTCATCCAACACCGGGGAGCTGTTTTTT.

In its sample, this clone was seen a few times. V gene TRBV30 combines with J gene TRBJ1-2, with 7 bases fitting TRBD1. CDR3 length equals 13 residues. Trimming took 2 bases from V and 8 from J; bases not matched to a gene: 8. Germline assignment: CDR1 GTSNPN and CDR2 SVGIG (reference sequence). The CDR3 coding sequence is TGTGCCTGGAGTAATAAGGGGGCGCAAGGCTACACCTTC. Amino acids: CAWSNKGAQGYTF.

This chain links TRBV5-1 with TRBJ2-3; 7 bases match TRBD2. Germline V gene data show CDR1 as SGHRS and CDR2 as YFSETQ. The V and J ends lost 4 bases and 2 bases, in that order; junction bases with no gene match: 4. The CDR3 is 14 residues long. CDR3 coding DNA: TGCGCCAGCAGCGGCCGGGACTACACAGATACGCAGTATTTT. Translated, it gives CASSGRDYTDTQYF. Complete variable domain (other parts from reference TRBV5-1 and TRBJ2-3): KAGVTQTPRYLIKTRGQQVTLSCSPISGHRSVSWYQQTPGQGLQFLFEYFSETQRNKGNFPGRFSGRQFSNSRSEMNVSTLELGDSALYLCASSGRDYTDTQYFGPGTRLTVL.

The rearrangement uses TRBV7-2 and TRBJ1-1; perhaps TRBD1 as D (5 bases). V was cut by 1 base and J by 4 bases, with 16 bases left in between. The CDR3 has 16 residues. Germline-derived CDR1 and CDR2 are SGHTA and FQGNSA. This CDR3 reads CASSLEAPGRGTEAFF. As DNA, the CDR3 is TGTGCCAGCAGCTTAGAGGCCCCAGGAAGGGGCACTGAAGCTTTCTTT.

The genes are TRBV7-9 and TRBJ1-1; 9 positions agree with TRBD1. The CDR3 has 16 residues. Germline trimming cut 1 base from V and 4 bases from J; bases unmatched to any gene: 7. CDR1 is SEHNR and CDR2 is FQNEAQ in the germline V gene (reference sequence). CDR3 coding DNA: TGTGCCAGCAGCTTAGGGGGGACAGGGAAGGGCACTGAAGCTTTCTTT. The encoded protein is CASSLGGTGKGTEAFF.

The CDR3 nucleotides read TGTGCCAGCAGCTTAGGTCGGACAGGGGGTCTTCATACGCAGTATTTT. It yields the protein CASSLGRTGGLHTQYF. The J gene is TRBJ2-3, the V gene TRBV13; 10 positions agree with TRBD1. The CDR3 spans 16 residues. Trimming removed 0 bases from V and 7 bases from J; junction bases left unmatched: 7. Germline V gives CDR1 PRHDT, CDR2 FYEKMQ (reference sequence).

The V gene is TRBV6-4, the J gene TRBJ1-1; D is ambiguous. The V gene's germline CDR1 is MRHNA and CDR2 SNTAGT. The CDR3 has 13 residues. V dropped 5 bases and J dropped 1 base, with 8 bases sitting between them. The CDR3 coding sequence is TGTGCCAGCAGTCAGTCATCGAACACTGAAGCTTTCTTT. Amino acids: CASSQSSNTEAFF.

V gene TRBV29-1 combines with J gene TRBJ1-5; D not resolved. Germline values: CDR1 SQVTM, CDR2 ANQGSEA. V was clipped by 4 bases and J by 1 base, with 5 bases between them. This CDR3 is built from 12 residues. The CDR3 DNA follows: TGCAGCGTTGCGGGGAGCAATCAGCCCCAGCATTTT. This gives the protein CSVAGSNQPQHF.

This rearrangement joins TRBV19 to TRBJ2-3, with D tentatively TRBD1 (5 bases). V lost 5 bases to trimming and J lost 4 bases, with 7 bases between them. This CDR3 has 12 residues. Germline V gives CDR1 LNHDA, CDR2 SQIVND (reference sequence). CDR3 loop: CASSQGSDTQYF. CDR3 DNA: TGTGCCAGTAGTCAGGGATCAGATACGCAGTATTTT.

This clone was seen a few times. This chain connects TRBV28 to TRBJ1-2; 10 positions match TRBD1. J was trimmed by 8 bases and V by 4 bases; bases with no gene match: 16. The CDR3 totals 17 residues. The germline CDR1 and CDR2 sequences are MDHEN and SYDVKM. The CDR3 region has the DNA TGTGCCAGCAGTTCTACCTTCTCCGGGACAGGGGTAAGAGGCTACACCTTC. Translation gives CASSSTFSGTGVRGYTF.

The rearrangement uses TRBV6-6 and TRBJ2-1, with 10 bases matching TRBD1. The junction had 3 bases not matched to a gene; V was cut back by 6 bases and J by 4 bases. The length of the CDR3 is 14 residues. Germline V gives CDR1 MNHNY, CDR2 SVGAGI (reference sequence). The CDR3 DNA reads TGTGCCAGCAGCCGGGACAGGGGATACAATGAGCAGTTCTTC. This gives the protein CASSRDRGYNEQFF.

In DNA, the CDR3 is TGTGCCAGCAGTTCCGGACAGTCTGGGGCCGGGGAGCTGTTTTTT. Its translation is CASSSGQSGAGELFF. V is TRBV28 and J is TRBJ2-2; D perhaps matches TRBD1 (6 bases). CDR1 MDHEN and CDR2 SYDVKM come from the germline V gene. The germline V and J ends were trimmed by 4 bases and 6 bases, with 15 bases remaining between them. The CDR3 has 15 amino acids.

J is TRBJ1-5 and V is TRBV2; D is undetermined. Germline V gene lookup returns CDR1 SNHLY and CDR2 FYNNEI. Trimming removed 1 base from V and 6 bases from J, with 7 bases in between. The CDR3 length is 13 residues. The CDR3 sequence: CASSEGVAQPQHF. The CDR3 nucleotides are TGTGCCAGCAGTGAAGGAGTTGCTCAGCCCCAGCATTTT.

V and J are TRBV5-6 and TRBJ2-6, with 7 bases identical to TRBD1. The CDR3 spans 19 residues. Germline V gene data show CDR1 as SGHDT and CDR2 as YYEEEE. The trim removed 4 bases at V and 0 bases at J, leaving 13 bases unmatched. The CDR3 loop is CASSLGQVYLTSGANVLTF. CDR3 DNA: TGTGCCAGCAGCCTTGGACAGGTATACCTAACCTCTGGGGCCAACGTCCTGACTTTC.

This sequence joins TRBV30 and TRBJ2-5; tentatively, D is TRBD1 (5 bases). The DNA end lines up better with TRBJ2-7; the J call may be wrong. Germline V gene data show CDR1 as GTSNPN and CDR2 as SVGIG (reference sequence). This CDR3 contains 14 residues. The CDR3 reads CAWGVGHGSYEQYF. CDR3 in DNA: TGTGCCTGGGGGGTGGGGCATGGCTCCTACGAGCAGTACTTC.